The next 2 T cell receptor beta chains were all read from a single sample in a study of shared clonotypes between healthy human individuals. The assay was immunoSEQ multiplex PCR, and TCRdb's table has in-frame clones only and misses some. The profile shows around 940,000 clones, 60% to 85% of them singletons. The sequencing input was memory CD4+ T cells sorted from blood. The subset here: CD45RA-negative fraction. These receptor sequences come from a man in his late teens or twenties in good health.

This chain links TRBV6-5 with TRBJ2-5; a possible D gene is TRBD2 (6 bases). Judging by the DNA end, TRBJ2-7 fits better; the J call may be wrong. Germline lookup yields CDR1 MNHEY and CDR2 SVGAGI. The length of the CDR3 is 13 residues. CDR3 DNA sequence: TGTGCCAGCAGACCCCGGGGGAACTACGAGCAGTACTTC. The encoded protein is CASRPRGNYEQYF.

V is TRBV5-5 and J is TRBJ2-6, with D perhaps matching TRBD1 (6 bases). The CDR3 extends over 17 amino acids. The V end lost 3 bases, the J end lost 0 bases, and 13 bases lay between the germline ends. Per germline, CDR1 SGHKS and CDR2 YYEKEE (reference sequence). CDR3 bases: TGTGCCAGCAGCTCCCTCCAGGGGATCTCTGGGGCCAACGTCCTGACTTTC. This codes for CASSSLQGISGANVLTF.